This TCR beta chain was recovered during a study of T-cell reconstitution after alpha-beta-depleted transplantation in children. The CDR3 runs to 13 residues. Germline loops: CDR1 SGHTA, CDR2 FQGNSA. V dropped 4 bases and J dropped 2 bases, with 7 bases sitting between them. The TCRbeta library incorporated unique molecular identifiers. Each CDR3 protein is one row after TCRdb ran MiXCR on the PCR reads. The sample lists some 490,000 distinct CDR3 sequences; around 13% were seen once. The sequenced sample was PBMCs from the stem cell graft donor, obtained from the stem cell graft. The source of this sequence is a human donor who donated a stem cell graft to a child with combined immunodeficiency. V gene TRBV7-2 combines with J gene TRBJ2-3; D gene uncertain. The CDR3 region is CASSWTFTDTQYF. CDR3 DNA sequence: TGTGCCAGCAGCTGGACGTTCACAGATACGCAGTATTTT.